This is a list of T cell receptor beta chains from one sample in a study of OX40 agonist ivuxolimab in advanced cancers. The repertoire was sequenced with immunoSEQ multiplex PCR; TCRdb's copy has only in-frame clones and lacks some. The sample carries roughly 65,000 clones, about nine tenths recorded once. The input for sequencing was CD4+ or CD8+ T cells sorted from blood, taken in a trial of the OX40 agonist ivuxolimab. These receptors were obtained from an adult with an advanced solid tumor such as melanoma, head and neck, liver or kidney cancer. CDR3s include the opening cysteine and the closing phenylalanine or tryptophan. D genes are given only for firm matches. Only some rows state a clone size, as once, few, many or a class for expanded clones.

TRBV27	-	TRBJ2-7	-	TGTGCCAGCAGTTCCTTGGGGGGGGCAACCTACGAGCAGTACTTC	CASSSLGGATYEQYF
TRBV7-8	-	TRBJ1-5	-	TGTGCCAGCAGCTCCCTAGGACAGCGCAATCAGCCCCAGCATTTT	CASSSLGQRNQPQHF
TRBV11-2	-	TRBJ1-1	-	TGTGCCAGCAGCCTCGCCCTCCGAGGGGAAGCTTTCTTT	CASSLALRGEAFF
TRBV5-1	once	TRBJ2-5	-	TGCGCCAGCAGCTTGACCGACTGGAAAGAGACCCAGTACTTC	CASSLTDWKETQYF
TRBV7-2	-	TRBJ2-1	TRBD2	TGTGCCAGCAGCTTAGCCCCGGGAGGCAATGAGCAGTTCTTC	CASSLAPGGNEQFF
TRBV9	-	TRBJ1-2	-	TGTGCCAGCAGCGTAGCCGGGGCGGGAGTCTATGGCTACACCTTC	CASSVAGAGVYGYTF
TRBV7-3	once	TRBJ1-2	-	TGTGCCAGCAGCTTCCGAGGGACCTATGGCTACACCTTC	CASSFRGTYGYTF
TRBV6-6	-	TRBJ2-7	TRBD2	TGTGCCAGCAACCCGACTAGCGGGAGGGCCTTGCAGTACTTC	CASNPTSGRALQYF
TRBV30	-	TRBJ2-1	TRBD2	TGTGCCTGGACAGGCGGGAGCGCCTACAATGAGCAGTTCTTC	CAWTGGSAYNEQFF
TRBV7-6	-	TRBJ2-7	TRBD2	TGTGCCAGCAGCTTAGTTAGCGGGAACCACGAGCAGTACTTC	CASSLVSGNHEQYF
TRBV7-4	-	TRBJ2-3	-	TGTGCCAGCACCCCAGGACATAAAGACCCTGGGCGGACAGATACGCAGTATTTT	CASTPGHKDPGRTDTQYF
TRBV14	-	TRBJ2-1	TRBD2	TGTGCCAGCAGCCCGGGACTAGCGGGAGTCCCCCACACGAATGAGCAGTTCTTC	CASSPGLAGVPHTNEQFF
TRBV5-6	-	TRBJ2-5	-	TGTGCCAGCAGCTTTTCTGGCGGAGAGACCCAGTACTTC	CASSFSGGETQYF
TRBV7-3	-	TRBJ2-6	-	TGTGCCAGCAGCTTAGGGAGACAGAGCTTCGGGGCCAACGTCCTGACTTTC	CASSLGRQSFGANVLTF
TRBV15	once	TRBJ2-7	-	TGTGCCACCAGCAGAGAGAAGGGGCCGTCCTACGAGCAGTACTTC	CATSREKGPSYEQYF
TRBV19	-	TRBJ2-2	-	TGTGCCAGTAGTAAGGGGGTTGGAACCGGGGAGCTGTTTTTT	CASSKGVGTGELFF
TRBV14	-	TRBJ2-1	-	TGTGCCAGCAGCCAAGTAAGATCTTACAATGAGCAGTTCTTC	CASSQVRSYNEQFF
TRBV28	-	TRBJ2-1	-	TGTGCCAGCAGTGCCCCGTATGGGGGCGTATGGGACTCGACCTACAATGAGCAGTTCTTC	CASSAPYGGVWDSTYNEQFF
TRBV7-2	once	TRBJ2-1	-	TGTGCCAGCAGCCCTTACAATGAGCAGTTCTTC	CASSPYNEQFF
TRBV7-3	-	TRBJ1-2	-	TGTGCCAGCAGCTTGGGGGGCTATGGCTACACCTTC	CASSLGGYGYTF
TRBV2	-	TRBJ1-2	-	TGTGCCAGCAGTGAAAATGACAGTAACTATGGCTACACCTTC	CASSENDSNYGYTF
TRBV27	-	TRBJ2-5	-	TGTGCCAGCAGTTTATTCGAAGGCAGGGGTGAGACCCAGTACTTC	CASSLFEGRGETQYF
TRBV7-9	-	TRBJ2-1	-	TGTGCCAGCAGCTTAATTAGCGGATATTACAATGAGCAGTTCTTC	CASSLISGYYNEQFF
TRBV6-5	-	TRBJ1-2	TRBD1	TGTGCCAGCAGCACCGACAGGGTTGGAGGCTACACCTTC	CASSTDRVGGYTF
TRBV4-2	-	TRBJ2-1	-	TGTGCCAGCAGCCAAGTTCGACTGGTTCTAGAGGGTGAGCAGTTCTTC	CASSQVRLVLEGEQFF
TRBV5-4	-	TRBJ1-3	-	TGTGCCAGCGGACCGACACAAGGGGCGACCTCTGGAAACACCATATATTTT	CASGPTQGATSGNTIYF
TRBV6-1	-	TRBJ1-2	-	TGTGCCAGCAGTGAGGATGAACGGCCTCTCTATGGCTACACCTTC	CASSEDERPLYGYTF
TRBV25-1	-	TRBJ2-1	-	TGTGCCAGCAGGCACGGTGGGAAAAAGGGATACAATGAGCAGTTCTTC	CASRHGGKKGYNEQFF
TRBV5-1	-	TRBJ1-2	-	TGCGCCAGCAGCTTGGGGGGGACGGAGGACTATGGCTACACCTTC	CASSLGGTEDYGYTF